This T cell receptor (beta chain) stems from a study of cytomegalovirus exposure and HLA in healthy donors. Study-level information: An earlier analysis identified 120 million or so unique TCR beta sequences in some 170 million T cells. Study-wide results and caveats: The productive fraction for most TCR beta V segments was about 87% or about 30% in an earlier analysis. Some public TCRs appeared in many individuals, while most sequences were rare.

The germline V and J ends were trimmed by 0 bases and 0 bases, with 7 bases remaining between them. The CDR3 spans 16 residues. CDR1 and CDR2 (germline): SGHDT, YYEEEE. Comments on this clone: No antigen is known for it.

The PCR made use of 60 Vbeta and 13 Jbeta primers. Clones were sequenced by immunoSEQ multiplex PCR, and TCRdb holds only the in-frame ones, with some missing. The sample includes 70,000 to 95,000 clones, less than 85% of them seen just once. The chain uses TRBV5-6 and TRBJ2-6; D is unresolved. Sequenced material: PBMCs. The sequence was obtained from a male donor in good health and CMV-seronegative. The CDR3 sequence is CASSLGVNSGANVLTF. Here the CDR3 DNA reads TGTGCCAGCAGCTTGGGAGTCAACTCTGGGGCCAACGTCCTGACTTTC.